The rows below give T cell receptor beta chains drawn from one sample of a study of technical replicates of blood from a handful of donors. The data were produced by immunoSEQ multiplex PCR, yet TCRdb's version contains in-frame clones alone and is incomplete. The sample shows over 80,000 clones, around 96% of them seen only once. Sequenced input: T cells isolated from PBMCs. Every receptor here comes from a human donor in good health. Both conserved end residues are part of each CDR3. Each record gives: D gene, J gene, V gene, CDR3 protein. A D gene is named only where the DNA matches it firmly.

>TRBD1|TRBJ1-5|TRBV27
CASNPIAGTGEQPQHF
>TRBD2|TRBJ2-7|TRBV30
CAWTSGNMYEQYF
>TRBD1|TRBJ2-2|TRBV4-1
CASSKQGAGELFF
>NA|TRBJ1-1|TRBV6-5
CASSYLLNTEAFF
>TRBD1|TRBJ2-7|TRBV23-1
CASSQLPGQGYNEQYF
>NA|TRBJ1-2|TRBV5-6
CASRVEQTYGYTF
>NA|TRBJ2-1|TRBV7-9
CASSLAGDGDEQFF
>NA|TRBJ1-4|TRBV4-1
CASSQRGEKLFF
>TRBD1|TRBJ1-2|TRBV29-1
CSVEDRTGPLYGYTF
>TRBD2|TRBJ2-7|TRBV27
CASSQGLEAYEQYF
>NA|TRBJ2-1|TRBV7-2
CASSIGPLGSTMDEQFF
>TRBD1|TRBJ1-5|TRBV6-5
CASSRDRYQPQHF
>TRBD2|TRBJ2-3|TRBV5-1
CASSLASGSTDTQYF
>NA|TRBJ2-1|TRBV5-1
CASSLAGVNEQFF
>NA|TRBJ2-7|TRBV2
CASSGTFGTYEQYF
>NA|TRBJ2-5|TRBV13
CASSLKPRRQETQYF
>TRBD2|TRBJ2-3|TRBV5-4
CASSFRLAGGTTDTQYF
>TRBD1|TRBJ2-5|TRBV7-3
CASSLRGQRSLETQYF
>NA|TRBJ2-5|TRBV7-2
CASSLAGAPYF
>NA|TRBJ1-4|TRBV7-9
CASSTWTEGIEKLFF
>NA|TRBJ2-2|TRBV6-5
CASSFRGRDHRELFF
>NA|TRBJ1-3|TRBV6-4
CASSVDEGAAIYF
>NA|TRBJ1-3|TRBV6-1
CASSETGISVRSGNTIYF
>NA|TRBJ1-1|TRBV10-2
CASSETENTEAFF
>TRBD2|TRBJ2-7|TRBV19
CASSRLAGGLEQYF
>NA|TRBJ2-7|TRBV19
CASSMALYYEQYF
>TRBD2|TRBJ2-1|TRBV7-6
CASSLAAAGGLNEQFF
>TRBD1|TRBJ2-7|TRBV9
CASSPGTGGSYEQYF
>NA|TRBJ1-5|TRBV7-9
CASSLGGINQPQHF
>TRBD1|TRBJ1-2|TRBV4-3
CASSRLTGTGDGYTF
>TRBD2|TRBJ2-7|TRBV5-1
CASSLAPAGAWEQYF
>TRBD1|TRBJ2-2|TRBV4-1
CASSQAGQGTGELFF
>NA|TRBJ2-1|TRBV7-9
CASIRGIDEQFF
>TRBD2|TRBJ2-1|TRBV4-2
CASSQDPTSGSSQRFF
>NA|TRBJ2-4|TRBV4-3
CASSQEGRSAPYF
>TRBD2|TRBJ2-7|TRBV9
CASSVSSGTYYEQYF
>NA|TRBJ1-1|TRBV5-1
CASSQQGHTEAFF
>NA|TRBJ2-3|TRBV7-3
CASSSYGSDTQYF
>TRBD1|TRBJ1-4|TRBV28
CASKAQTGATNEKLFF
>NA|TRBJ2-3|TRBV27
CASSPPDTRVDTQYF
>TRBD2|TRBJ2-7|TRBV6-5
CASSYERDYEQYF
>NA|TRBJ2-7|TRBV2
CASSAYEQYF
>NA|TRBJ2-7|TRBV6-5
CASTYSYEQYF
>TRBD2|TRBJ2-1|TRBV5-1
CASTRTSGINEQFF
>NA|TRBJ2-1|TRBV6-6
CATRRGGYNEQFF
>TRBD2|TRBJ2-1|TRBV4-2
CASSQDVLAGVEQFF
>TRBD1|TRBJ1-4|TRBV2
CASSAQTGINEKLFF
>NA|TRBJ2-2|TRBV4-3
CASSQGAGENTGELFF
>NA|TRBJ2-7|TRBV7-8
CASWGHTAVYEQYF
>TRBD2|TRBJ2-2|TRBV5-1
CASSLVSGREELFF
>TRBD2|TRBJ2-1|TRBV29-1
CSGKGGSSYNEQFF
>NA|TRBJ1-5|TRBV7-2
CASSLGGGWQPQHF
>NA|TRBJ1-4|TRBV6-1
CASSDPGSYNEKLFF
>TRBD1|TRBJ1-2|TRBV29-1
CSVAGGWYGYTF
>NA|TRBJ2-7|TRBV7-2
CASSFSSYEQYF
>TRBD1|TRBJ2-2|TRBV6-1
CASSVDRDTGELFF
>NA|TRBJ2-1|TRBV18
CASSPPGVYNEQFF